The TCR beta chain under discussion was sequenced for a study of blood T cells in healthy people across ages. This clonotype was counted a few times. Trimming took off 6 bases at V and 4 bases at J, with 15 bases between the two ends. From germline, CDR1 is MNHEY and CDR2 SVGAGI. The CDR3 runs 14 residues. Together with a sample-barcoded 5' primer, a J-beta primer mix was included in a second PCR lasting about 7 to 11 cycles. Unique molecular identifiers of 12 random nucleotides labeled each cDNA. CDR3-containing paired-end reads numbering at least 2.5 million came from each sample. Using its own MiXCR run on the 5' RACE reads, TCRdb lists one record per CDR3 protein. Of roughly 930,000 distinct CDR3 sequences listed, 48% are singletons. There were at least 5 micrograms of total RNA extracted from every sample.

The TCR sequence derives from a man aged 30-40 years in good health. The sequencing input was blood. This chain links TRBV6-5 with TRBJ1-2; tentative D call: TRBD1 (5 bases). The CDR3 sequence: CASRTSGFGYGYTF. The CDR3 DNA reads TGTGCCAGCAGAACCTCAGGGTTTGGCTATGGCTACACCTTC.